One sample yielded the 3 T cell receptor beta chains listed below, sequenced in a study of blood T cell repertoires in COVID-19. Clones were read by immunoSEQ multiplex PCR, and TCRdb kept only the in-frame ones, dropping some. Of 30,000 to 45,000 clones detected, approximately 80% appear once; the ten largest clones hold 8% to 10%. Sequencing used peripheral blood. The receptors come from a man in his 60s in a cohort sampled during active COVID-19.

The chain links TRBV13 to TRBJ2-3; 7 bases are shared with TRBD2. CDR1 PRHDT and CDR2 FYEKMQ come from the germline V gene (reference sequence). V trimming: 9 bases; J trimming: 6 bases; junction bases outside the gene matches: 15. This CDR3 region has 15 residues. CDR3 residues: CASLISGRGSDTQYF. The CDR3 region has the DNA TGTGCCAGTCTTATCTCGGGGAGGGGTTCGGATACGCAGTATTTT.

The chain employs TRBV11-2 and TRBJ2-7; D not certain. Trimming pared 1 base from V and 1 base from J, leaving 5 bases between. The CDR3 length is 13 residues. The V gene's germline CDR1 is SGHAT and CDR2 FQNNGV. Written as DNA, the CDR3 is TGTGCCAGCAGCTTAGGGCAGTCCTACGAGCAGTACTTC. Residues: CASSLGQSYEQYF.

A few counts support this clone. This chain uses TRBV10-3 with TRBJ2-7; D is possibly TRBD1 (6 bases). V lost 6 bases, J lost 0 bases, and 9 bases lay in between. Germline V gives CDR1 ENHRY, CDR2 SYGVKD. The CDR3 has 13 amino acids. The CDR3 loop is CAISQGLSYEQYF. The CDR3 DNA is TGTGCCATCAGCCAGGGGCTCTCCTACGAGCAGTACTTC.